A selection of T cell receptor beta chains follows, all from one sample in a study of regulatory T cells in long-lasting Graves disease. TCRdb reprocessed the multiplex PCR reads via MiXCR and lists one record per CDR3 protein. This sample has just over 600,000 distinct CDR3 sequences, with roughly 15% found just once. Separately, the same data were catalogued under a study of T cells in Graves' hyperthyroidism and ophthalmopathy.

Sequences were derived from peripheral blood mononuclear cells (PBMCs), sampled at new diagnosis, from a patient treated with antithyroid drugs. These receptor sequences come from a young woman with Graves disease. The CDR3 runs from the conserved cysteine through the conserved F or W. The order of the fields is CDR3 DNA, CDR3 protein, D gene, J gene, clone size, V gene. The D gene is left open where the match is weak. Size values are once, few and many counts, or a class for expanded clones, and some rows have none.

cdr3_nt: TGTGCCAGCAGCGATAGCGGGTGGAGCTCCTACGAGCAGTACTTC
cdr3_aa: CASSDSGWSSYEQYF
d_call: TRBD2
j_call: TRBJ2-7
clone_size: many
v_call: TRBV7-2

cdr3_nt: TGCGCCAGCAGTGGAGGCACCCCGGGACTAGCGGGAGGGCACTCCTACGAGCAGTACTTC
cdr3_aa: CASSGGTPGLAGGHSYEQYF
d_call: TRBD2
j_call: TRBJ2-7
clone_size: few
v_call: TRBV5-1

cdr3_nt: TGTGCCAGCAGCGCGGGACGGGTTCCTAGGACCCAGTACTTC
cdr3_aa: CASSAGRVPRTQYF
d_call: .
j_call: TRBJ2-5
clone_size: few
v_call: TRBV11-2

cdr3_nt: TGTACCAGCTCACTACAGGGGAACACTGAAGCTTTCTTT
cdr3_aa: CTSSLQGNTEAFF
d_call: .
j_call: TRBJ1-1
clone_size: once
v_call: TRBV18

cdr3_nt: TGCAGTGCTAGATGGACAGGGGGCGATCGCAATCAGCCCCAGCATTTT
cdr3_aa: CSARWTGGDRNQPQHF
d_call: TRBD1
j_call: TRBJ1-5
clone_size: many
v_call: TRBV20-1

cdr3_nt: TGTGCCAGCAGCTCCGACAGGAGGGACACCTTC
cdr3_aa: CASSSDRRDTF
d_call: .
j_call: TRBJ1-2
clone_size: many
v_call: TRBV7-2

cdr3_nt: TGCAGTGCGAAAAGGCTGGACGGGGGGGCCAAAAACATTCAGTACTTC
cdr3_aa: CSAKRLDGGAKNIQYF
d_call: TRBD2
j_call: TRBJ2-4
clone_size: .
v_call: TRBV20-1

cdr3_nt: TGTGCCAGCAGTTCAGACACCTACTATGGCTACACCTTC
cdr3_aa: CASSSDTYYGYTF
d_call: .
j_call: TRBJ1-2
clone_size: many
v_call: TRBV12-3/TRBV12-4

cdr3_nt: TGTGCCAGCAACCCCCTTGACGGAACTGAAGCTTTCTTT
cdr3_aa: CASNPLDGTEAFF
d_call: .
j_call: TRBJ1-1
clone_size: many
v_call: TRBV9

cdr3_nt: TGTGCCAGCAGTTTAACAGGGGGAACAGATACGCAGTATTTT
cdr3_aa: CASSLTGGTDTQYF
d_call: TRBD1
j_call: TRBJ2-3
clone_size: many
v_call: TRBV7-3

cdr3_nt: TGTGCCAGCAGTCCACGGGCGAATGAGCAGTTCTTC
cdr3_aa: CASSPRANEQFF
d_call: .
j_call: TRBJ2-1
clone_size: few
v_call: TRBV9

cdr3_nt: TGTGCCAGCAGTAAAAGCAGGGGAGGGCAGCCCCAGCATTTT
cdr3_aa: CASSKSRGGQPQHF
d_call: .
j_call: TRBJ1-5
clone_size: many
v_call: TRBV6-1

cdr3_nt: TGCAGCGTTGTCCAGGGGTTTCCCTACGAGCAGTACTTC
cdr3_aa: CSVVQGFPYEQYF
d_call: .
j_call: TRBJ2-7
clone_size: many
v_call: TRBV29-1

cdr3_nt: TGCAGTGCTAGAGATCGGACAGGAGAAGAAAAACTGTTTTTT
cdr3_aa: CSARDRTGEEKLFF
d_call: TRBD1
j_call: TRBJ1-4
clone_size: many
v_call: TRBV20-1

cdr3_nt: TGTGCCAGCAGCCAAGAAGGTCGCCCACAGTACTTC
cdr3_aa: CASSQEGRPQYF
d_call: .
j_call: TRBJ2-5
clone_size: .
v_call: TRBV3-1

cdr3_nt: TGTGCCAGCAGTTACGGGACTAGCAAGAGAGGGAACATTCAGTACTTC
cdr3_aa: CASSYGTSKRGNIQYF
d_call: TRBD2
j_call: TRBJ2-4
clone_size: .
v_call: TRBV6-2/TRBV6-3

cdr3_nt: TGTGCCAGCAGTTTTAGCGGGGGAGAGTACAATGAGCAGTTCTTC
cdr3_aa: CASSFSGGEYNEQFF
d_call: TRBD2
j_call: TRBJ2-1
clone_size: many
v_call: TRBV27

cdr3_nt: TGTGTCAGCAGTCCTGGGACAGGGGCCGGGGAGCTGTTTTTT
cdr3_aa: CVSSPGTGAGELFF
d_call: TRBD1
j_call: TRBJ2-2
clone_size: .
v_call: TRBV12-3/TRBV12-4

cdr3_nt: TGTGCCAGCAGTTACGCCTCGGTGAACACTGAAGCTTTCTTT
cdr3_aa: CASSYASVNTEAFF
d_call: .
j_call: TRBJ1-1
clone_size: many
v_call: TRBV6-5

cdr3_nt: TGTGCCAGCAGTCAGCGGGAGTGGATTGCCTACGAGCAGTACTTC
cdr3_aa: CASSQREWIAYEQYF
d_call: TRBD2
j_call: TRBJ2-7
clone_size: many
v_call: TRBV6-1

cdr3_nt: TGCAGTGCTAGAGATTGGACTAGCGGGACTCCAGAGACCCAGTACTTC
cdr3_aa: CSARDWTSGTPETQYF
d_call: TRBD2
j_call: TRBJ2-5
clone_size: .
v_call: TRBV20-1

cdr3_nt: TGCAGTGAAGCTTCTAACACAGATACGCAGTATTTT
cdr3_aa: CSEASNTDTQYF
d_call: .
j_call: TRBJ2-3
clone_size: few
v_call: TRBV20-1

cdr3_nt: TGCAGTGCTAGATCTCTCCGTCGGGGGGTCGGAACTGAAGCTTTCTTT
cdr3_aa: CSARSLRRGVGTEAFF
d_call: .
j_call: TRBJ1-1
clone_size: many
v_call: TRBV20-1

cdr3_nt: TGTGCCAGCAGCCAAGAGGGCGCTTGGGGGGGGAACTATGGCTACACCTTC
cdr3_aa: CASSQEGAWGGNYGYTF
d_call: .
j_call: TRBJ1-2
clone_size: many
v_call: TRBV3-1

cdr3_nt: TGTGCCAGCATCTCAGGGCAGAATCAGCCCCAGCATTTT
cdr3_aa: CASISGQNQPQHF
d_call: .
j_call: TRBJ1-5
clone_size: .
v_call: TRBV28

cdr3_nt: TGCAGTGCTAGAGATATGGGGGAGCTCTACGAGCAGTACTTC
cdr3_aa: CSARDMGELYEQYF
d_call: .
j_call: TRBJ2-7
clone_size: many
v_call: TRBV20-1

cdr3_nt: TGCAGTGCGGGGCTACAGGGTAGGGCAGGCGGCTACACCTTC
cdr3_aa: CSAGLQGRAGGYTF
d_call: .
j_call: TRBJ1-2
clone_size: many
v_call: TRBV20-1

cdr3_nt: TGTGCCAGCAGTGAGCTGGGCAGCACAGATACGCAGTATTTT
cdr3_aa: CASSELGSTDTQYF
d_call: .
j_call: TRBJ2-3
clone_size: many
v_call: TRBV6-1

cdr3_nt: TGTGCCAGCAGCGTAGGCGTAAATGCCAATGAGCAGTTCTTC
cdr3_aa: CASSVGVNANEQFF
d_call: .
j_call: TRBJ2-1
clone_size: many
v_call: TRBV9

cdr3_nt: TGTGCCAGTCGTCGGACGAATAATTCACCCCTCCACTTT
cdr3_aa: CASRRTNNSPLHF
d_call: .
j_call: TRBJ1-6
clone_size: .
v_call: TRBV27

cdr3_nt: TGTGCCAGCAGTGAATATAGCGGCTACTCCTACGAGCAGTACTTC
cdr3_aa: CASSEYSGYSYEQYF
d_call: .
j_call: TRBJ2-7
clone_size: .
v_call: TRBV25-1

cdr3_nt: TGTGCCAGCAGCCCAACCGCCGGGACAGGGTCCCACTTC
cdr3_aa: CASSPTAGTGSHF
d_call: TRBD1
j_call: TRBJ2-4
clone_size: few
v_call: TRBV3-1

cdr3_nt: TGTGCCAGCAACCGATTCGACCCCCCGGGGACTGAAGCTTTCTTT
cdr3_aa: CASNRFDPPGTEAFF
d_call: .
j_call: TRBJ1-1
clone_size: many
v_call: TRBV6-1

cdr3_nt: TGCAGTGCAAAGACAGGGAACTATGGCTACACCTTC
cdr3_aa: CSAKTGNYGYTF
d_call: TRBD1
j_call: TRBJ1-2
clone_size: .
v_call: TRBV20-1

cdr3_nt: TGTGCCAGCAGTTTAGGCCAGCAGTTGAACACTGAAGCTTTCTTT
cdr3_aa: CASSLGQQLNTEAFF
d_call: .
j_call: TRBJ1-1
clone_size: few
v_call: TRBV28

cdr3_nt: TGTGCCAGCAGCGGAGGGGACAGGGGGAGAGAGACCCAGTACTTC
cdr3_aa: CASSGGDRGRETQYF
d_call: TRBD1
j_call: TRBJ2-5
clone_size: few
v_call: TRBV3-1

cdr3_nt: TGTGCCACCAGCAACCGGGACCTTGCCGGGGAGCTGTTTTTT
cdr3_aa: CATSNRDLAGELFF
d_call: .
j_call: TRBJ2-2
clone_size: few
v_call: TRBV15

cdr3_nt: TGCAGCGTTGAACAGGGTCCTCGTTTT
cdr3_aa: CSVEQGPRF
d_call: .
j_call: TRBJ1-6
clone_size: .
v_call: TRBV29-1

cdr3_nt: TGTGCCAGTAGTATTGACGTCACTAGCGGCCAGCAGTTCTTC
cdr3_aa: CASSIDVTSGQQFF
d_call: TRBD2
j_call: TRBJ2-1
clone_size: many
v_call: TRBV19

cdr3_nt: TGCGCCAGCACCAGGGGGGGGGTTTCCTACAATGAGCAGTTCTTC
cdr3_aa: CASTRGGVSYNEQFF
d_call: .
j_call: TRBJ2-1
clone_size: .
v_call: TRBV5-1

cdr3_nt: TGTGCCAGTGCGTCTGACACCCTGCACAATGAGCAGTTCTTC
cdr3_aa: CASASDTLHNEQFF
d_call: .
j_call: TRBJ2-1
clone_size: many
v_call: TRBV2

cdr3_nt: TGTGCCACGCGACAGCCCTCTGGAAACACCATATATTTT
cdr3_aa: CATRQPSGNTIYF
d_call: .
j_call: TRBJ1-3
clone_size: many
v_call: TRBV6-1

cdr3_nt: TGCAGCGTTGAAGAGAAAGGGGGGAGGGAGACCCAGTACTTC
cdr3_aa: CSVEEKGGRETQYF
d_call: .
j_call: TRBJ2-5
clone_size: .
v_call: TRBV29-1

cdr3_nt: TGTGCCAGCACTGTACAGGGGAATCAGCCCCAGCATTTT
cdr3_aa: CASTVQGNQPQHF
d_call: TRBD1
j_call: TRBJ1-5
clone_size: .
v_call: TRBV6-2/TRBV6-3

cdr3_nt: TGTGCCAGCAGCTTAACCGGTGGGACGTCAGATACGCAGTATTTT
cdr3_aa: CASSLTGGTSDTQYF
d_call: .
j_call: TRBJ2-3
clone_size: many
v_call: TRBV7-3

cdr3_nt: TGTGCCTGGAGGCCCGCGATAACAATTCAAGAGACCCAGTACTTC
cdr3_aa: CAWRPAITIQETQYF
d_call: .
j_call: TRBJ2-5
clone_size: many
v_call: TRBV30

cdr3_nt: TGTGCCAGCAGGTTGGACAGGGTCACAGATACGCAGTATTTT
cdr3_aa: CASRLDRVTDTQYF
d_call: TRBD1
j_call: TRBJ2-3
clone_size: few
v_call: TRBV6-1

cdr3_nt: TGTGCCAGCAGCAGACAGGGTCGGAGTAATGAAAAACTGTTTTTT
cdr3_aa: CASSRQGRSNEKLFF
d_call: TRBD1
j_call: TRBJ1-4
clone_size: few
v_call: TRBV12-3/TRBV12-4

cdr3_nt: TGTGCCAGCAGTTTAGACAGTCATAATGAAAAACTGTTTTTT
cdr3_aa: CASSLDSHNEKLFF
d_call: .
j_call: TRBJ1-4
clone_size: many
v_call: TRBV12-3/TRBV12-4

cdr3_nt: TGCAGTGCGGGGGGTAGGGTTAATCAGCCCCAGCATTTT
cdr3_aa: CSAGGRVNQPQHF
d_call: .
j_call: TRBJ1-5
clone_size: many
v_call: TRBV20-1

cdr3_nt: TGTGCCAGCAGTGTACGAGGGATTATTACCGGGGAGCTGTTTTTT
cdr3_aa: CASSVRGIITGELFF
d_call: .
j_call: TRBJ2-2
clone_size: many
v_call: TRBV2

cdr3_nt: TGTGCCTGGAGTAAACAGGGGAATCAGCCCCAGCATTTT
cdr3_aa: CAWSKQGNQPQHF
d_call: TRBD1
j_call: TRBJ1-5
clone_size: .
v_call: TRBV30